This entry concerns a single T cell receptor (beta chain). Its antigen is unidentified. Production of TCR cDNA was by 5'RACE template switching, which also added a universal primer site and UMIs. TCRdb redid the calling of the 5' RACE reads with MiXCR, one entry per CDR3 protein. The table records approximately 610,000 distinct CDR3 sequences, about a sixth of them present only once. This sample was taken from a study of T cells after yellow fever vaccination. Study-wide points: Bulk-population clonotypes that are abundant could appear as contaminants in FACS-sorted repertoires. Faster peaking, at day 5 versus 15, marked a secondary response that was weaker. The booster saw the reappearance of most primary-vaccination clones (approximately 97% CD4, almost 90% CD8).

The V gene lost 4 bases and the J gene lost 4 bases, with 13 bases spanning the gap. The CDR3 contains 14 residues. The V gene is TRBV12-3 or TRBV12-4, the J gene TRBJ2-5; D is possibly TRBD1 or TRBD2 (5 bases each). The sequenced sample was PBMCs, obtained 4 to 5 days after the first yellow fever vaccination. The sequence came from a man aged 18 to 35 who received the YFV17D yellow fever vaccine. The DNA of the CDR3 is TGTGCCAGCAGTTATGGCCAGAGGGGAGAGACCCAGTACTTC. Translated, it gives CASSYGQRGETQYF.